This T cell receptor beta chain came from a study of blood T cell repertoires in COVID-19. Study background: Collection of acute and convalescent COVID-19 samples took place in the United States, Italy and Spain.

The CDR3 length is 14 residues. The germline V gene encodes CDR1 LNHDA and CDR2 SQIVND (reference sequence). V was trimmed by 5 bases and J by 5 bases, leaving 15 bases between them. The table came from immunoSEQ multiplex PCR; TCRdb's copy has only in-frame clones and leaves some out. Here the sample spans about 240,000 clones, about nine tenths being singletons. This TCR derives from a man in his 60s who had recovered from COVID-19. Sequences were obtained from peripheral blood. The chain recombines TRBV19 with TRBJ2-5; tentatively, D is TRBD1 (6 bases). CDR3 in DNA: TGTGCCAGTAGTGTCAGGGGCCGGCGGGAGACCCAGTACTTC. Protein: CASSVRGRRETQYF.